The table lists the clone carrying this T cell receptor beta chain with many counts. Per the germline V gene, CDR1 is MDHEN and CDR2 is SYDVKM. Between the trimmed V and J ends, which lost 2 bases and 1 base, there was a span of 9 bases. This CDR3 comprises 14 residues. TCRdb re-called the RT-PCR reads with MiXCR, one entry per CDR3 protein. The sample lists approximately 90,000 distinct CDR3 sequences, approximately 5.2% occurring once. This entry belongs to a study of patients and donors after allogeneic stem cell transplantation. The chain has TRBV28 and TRBJ2-7; D not certain. This clonotype originated in a human donor who was either an allogeneic HSCT recipient or a stem cell or donor lymphocyte infusion donor (not recorded which). It is not recorded whose cells these are; they may come from a transplant donor. Specimen: blood, either unsorted or a sorted T cell fraction (not recorded which). The CDR3: CASSLIAESYEQYF. As DNA, the CDR3 is TGTGCCAGCAGTTTAATTGCGGAGTCCTACGAGCAGTACTTC.